This is a list of T cell receptor beta chains from one sample in a study of human CD4 T cells and Enterobacteriaceae. Libraries were prepared by immunoSEQ multiplex PCR; TCRdb keeps only in-frame clonotypes and omits some of them. The data show tens of thousands of clones, approximately 84% seen once. The specimen sequenced was memory CD4+ T cells from blood. The origin of the receptors is a human donor in good health. CDR3s include the opening cysteine and the closing phenylalanine or tryptophan. The order of the fields is J gene, clone size, V gene, D gene, CDR3 protein, CDR3 DNA. The D gene is left open where the match is weak. Clone size is given for some rows only: seen once, a few or many times, or a class if the clone is expanded.

j_call: TRBJ2-4
clone_size: NA
v_call: TRBV25-1
d_call: NA
cdr3_aa: CASSASDGFLIQYF
cdr3_nt: TGTGCCAGCAGTGCCTCCGACGGATTTCTCATTCAGTACTTC

j_call: TRBJ2-6
clone_size: NA
v_call: TRBV27
d_call: NA
cdr3_aa: CASKPGSGGLRSGANVLTF
cdr3_nt: TGTGCCAGCAAACCGGGGTCGGGTGGACTACGATCTGGGGCCAACGTCCTGACTTTC

j_call: TRBJ2-5
clone_size: NA
v_call: TRBV28
d_call: NA
cdr3_aa: CASSLTRIQYF
cdr3_nt: TGTGCCAGCAGTTTGACACGGATACAGTACTTC

j_call: TRBJ2-2
clone_size: NA
v_call: TRBV14
d_call: NA
cdr3_aa: CASSQASRLNTGELFF
cdr3_nt: TGTGCCAGCAGCCAAGCGAGCAGATTGAACACCGGGGAGCTGTTTTTT

j_call: TRBJ2-3
clone_size: NA
v_call: TRBV29-1
d_call: NA
cdr3_aa: CSVDDSGTGDTQYF
cdr3_nt: TGCAGCGTGGACGATAGCGGGACAGGAGATACGCAGTATTTT

j_call: TRBJ2-7
clone_size: NA
v_call: TRBV28
d_call: NA
cdr3_aa: CASSPGSSRYEQYF
cdr3_nt: TGTGCCAGCAGCCCCGGATCCTCTAGGTACGAGCAGTACTTC

j_call: TRBJ1-1
clone_size: NA
v_call: TRBV7-2
d_call: NA
cdr3_aa: CASSLEVNTEAFF
cdr3_nt: TGTGCCAGCAGCTTAGAGGTGAACACTGAAGCTTTCTTT

j_call: TRBJ1-1
clone_size: NA
v_call: TRBV21-1
d_call: NA
cdr3_aa: CASSKVDLGTRPNTEAFF
cdr3_nt: TGTGCCAGCAGCAAAGTCGACCTCGGGACCAGGCCGAACACTGAAGCTTTCTTT

j_call: TRBJ2-5
clone_size: NA
v_call: TRBV5-1
d_call: TRBD2
cdr3_aa: CASSLVLTSVGTQYF
cdr3_nt: TGCGCCAGCAGCTTGGTTCTGACTAGCGTGGGGACCCAGTACTTC

j_call: TRBJ1-3
clone_size: NA
v_call: TRBV28
d_call: TRBD1
cdr3_aa: CASSRGQGGNTIYF
cdr3_nt: TGTGCCAGCAGCCGCGGACAGGGTGGAAACACCATATATTTT

j_call: TRBJ2-2
clone_size: NA
v_call: TRBV27
d_call: NA
cdr3_aa: CASRQGGELFF
cdr3_nt: TGTGCCTCCCGGCAGGGGGGGGAGCTGTTTTTT

j_call: TRBJ2-7
clone_size: NA
v_call: TRBV21-1
d_call: NA
cdr3_aa: CASSRYEQYF
cdr3_nt: TGTGCCAGCAGCCGTTACGAGCAGTACTTC

j_call: TRBJ1-1
clone_size: NA
v_call: TRBV19
d_call: TRBD1
cdr3_aa: CASSSRTGGGSTEAFF
cdr3_nt: TGTGCCAGTAGTTCCCGGACAGGGGGCGGGAGCACTGAAGCTTTCTTT

j_call: TRBJ1-5
clone_size: NA
v_call: TRBV5-4
d_call: NA
cdr3_aa: CASSLAGADQPQHF
cdr3_nt: TGTGCCAGCAGCTTGGCAGGGGCGGATCAGCCCCAGCATTTT

j_call: TRBJ1-4
clone_size: NA
v_call: TRBV6-5
d_call: TRBD1
cdr3_aa: CASSLTGALNEKLFF
cdr3_nt: TGTGCCAGCAGCTTAACAGGGGCCCTTAATGAAAAACTGTTTTTT

j_call: TRBJ2-1
clone_size: NA
v_call: TRBV27
d_call: TRBD2
cdr3_aa: CASSFSRLAGGSEQFF
cdr3_nt: TGTGCCAGCAGTTTTTCCCGACTAGCGGGAGGAAGTGAGCAGTTCTTC

j_call: TRBJ1-1
clone_size: NA
v_call: TRBV7-9
d_call: NA
cdr3_aa: CASSLWENTEAFF
cdr3_nt: TGTGCCAGCAGCTTATGGGAGAACACTGAAGCTTTCTTT

j_call: TRBJ2-1
clone_size: NA
v_call: TRBV28
d_call: NA
cdr3_aa: CASSFGGGLSYNEQFF
cdr3_nt: TGTGCCAGCAGTTTTGGGGGTGGACTATCCTACAATGAGCAGTTCTTC

j_call: TRBJ1-1
clone_size: NA
v_call: TRBV7-8
d_call: NA
cdr3_aa: CASSSRGVTEAFF
cdr3_nt: TGTGCCAGCAGTTCCCGGGGGGTAACTGAAGCTTTCTTT

j_call: TRBJ2-1
clone_size: NA
v_call: TRBV20-1
d_call: NA
cdr3_aa: CSATDRNEQFF
cdr3_nt: TGCAGTGCCACCGACCGCAATGAGCAGTTCTTC

j_call: TRBJ2-5
clone_size: NA
v_call: TRBV5-6
d_call: TRBD2
cdr3_aa: CASSETPRASGRQETQYF
cdr3_nt: TGTGCCAGCAGCGAAACGCCCAGGGCTAGCGGGCGACAAGAGACCCAGTACTTC

j_call: TRBJ1-5
clone_size: NA
v_call: TRBV2
d_call: NA
cdr3_aa: CASSGPGAYSNQPQHF
cdr3_nt: TGTGCCAGCAGTGGACCAGGGGCCTATAGCAATCAGCCCCAGCATTTT

j_call: TRBJ2-3
clone_size: NA
v_call: TRBV25-1
d_call: TRBD2
cdr3_aa: CASSPRASGTWSTDTQYF
cdr3_nt: TGTGCCAGCAGTCCAAGAGCTAGCGGGACCTGGAGCACAGATACGCAGTATTTT

j_call: TRBJ1-3
clone_size: NA
v_call: TRBV11-2
d_call: NA
cdr3_aa: CASSLDPGLYSGNTIYF
cdr3_nt: TGTGCCAGCAGCTTAGATCCAGGACTTTACTCTGGAAACACCATATATTTT

j_call: TRBJ1-2
clone_size: few
v_call: TRBV4-2
d_call: NA
cdr3_aa: CASSQDKGAGRGYTF
cdr3_nt: TGTGCCAGCAGCCAAGATAAAGGGGCAGGTAGGGGCTACACCTTC

j_call: TRBJ1-2
clone_size: NA
v_call: TRBV28
d_call: TRBD1
cdr3_aa: CASSLTGRGYTF
cdr3_nt: TGTGCCAGCAGTTTGACAGGGCGGGGCTACACCTTC

j_call: TRBJ2-1
clone_size: NA
v_call: TRBV7-6
d_call: TRBD2
cdr3_aa: CASSARTSGTGRRNEQFF
cdr3_nt: TGTGCCAGCAGCGCCAGGACTAGCGGGACCGGTCGACGGAATGAGCAGTTCTTC

j_call: TRBJ1-3
clone_size: NA
v_call: TRBV19
d_call: NA
cdr3_aa: CASSGDGRNSGNTIYF
cdr3_nt: TGTGCCAGTAGTGGTGATGGAAGAAACTCTGGAAACACCATATATTTT

j_call: TRBJ2-7
clone_size: NA
v_call: TRBV7-9
d_call: TRBD1
cdr3_aa: CASSSALTGDNEQYF
cdr3_nt: TGTGCCAGCAGCTCAGCCTTGACAGGGGATAACGAGCAGTACTTC

j_call: TRBJ1-4
clone_size: NA
v_call: TRBV29-1
d_call: NA
cdr3_aa: CSGTDPLREKLFF
cdr3_nt: TGCAGCGGGACGGACCCCCTGCGGGAAAAACTGTTTTTT